The T cell receptor beta chain described here comes from a study of cytomegalovirus exposure and HLA in healthy donors. Regarding the study as a whole: Confirmation in vitro established that three CMV-associated chains were specific for CMV antigens. CMV serostatus stood as the only immune exposure information on hand.

V was cut by 8 bases and J by 5 bases, with 16 bases left in between. This CDR3 region has 13 residues. Germline CDR1 reads SQVTM; CDR2 reads ANQGSEA. In regard to this clone: What it binds is unknown.

It was with 60 Vbeta and 13 Jbeta primers that the PCR ran. Assay used: immunoSEQ multiplex PCR; TCRdb lists only in-frame clones, some missing. The data show 150,000 to 200,000 clones, with about four fifths seen just once and about 1.8% held by the top ten. What was sequenced was PBMCs. V is TRBV29-1 and J is TRBJ2-1; tentative D call: TRBD1 (5 bases). The clonotype was recovered from a young man in good health and CMV-seronegative. The CDR3 loop reads CSSGYVPDNEQFF. CDR3 sequence (DNA): TGCAGCTCAGGGTACGTTCCGGACAATGAGCAGTTCTTC.